This T cell receptor beta chain was documented in a study of T cells in Graves' hyperthyroidism and ophthalmopathy. Overall study findings and caveats: The model anticipated ophthalmopathy a median about six months pre-onset. Appearing also in blood were most of the thyroid clonotypes expanded above 0.001. Using 13 V-J features, a model discriminated ophthalmopathy from stable hyperthyroidism.

CDR1 and CDR2 from the germline V gene are SQVTM and ANQGSEA. V was pared by 7 bases and J by 6 bases, with 5 bases of the junction left unmatched. There are 12 residues in the CDR3. In regard to this clonotype: What it binds is unknown.

What was amplified from RNA transcripts were TCR beta CDR3 regions. An initial round of RT-PCR targeting the TCR CDR3 relied on the HTBI primer set. TCRdb re-analysed the multiplex PCR reads in MiXCR, keeping a single row per CDR3 protein. The data contain about 200,000 distinct CDR3 sequences, approximately 16% of them singletons. The sequence derives from a woman between 45 and 60 years old with Graves' hyperthyroidism. Sequences were obtained from blood. This chain uses TRBV29-1 with TRBJ2-1, with 8 nucleotides matching TRBD2. The CDR3 region is CSALAGINEQFF. In DNA, the CDR3 is TGCAGCGCCTTAGCGGGAATCAATGAGCAGTTCTTC.